The sequence of this TCR beta chain was determined in a study of T cells in Graves' hyperthyroidism and ophthalmopathy (dated by TCRdb to between 2018 and 2020). Context from the whole study: TCR V-J signatures able to tell the groups apart were searched for in a discovery cohort of about a hundred patients, of whom over 40 had Graves' ophthalmopathy and around 57 had stable Graves' hyperthyroidism. Prospective prediction of ophthalmopathy was tested in an independent validation cohort consisting of roughly 20 hyperthyroidism patients and more than 15 patients who later progressed to ophthalmopathy. The 100 or so discovery patients were randomly divided into training and test sets at a 7:3 ratio. Thyroid tissue and blood T-cell repertoires from about six Graves' hyperthyroidism patients were also compared in the study. Following sampling, methimazole starting at 30 mg daily was given to hyperthyroidism patients, and high-dose intravenous methylprednisolone was given to ophthalmopathy patients. TCR Vbeta CDR3 sequencing of 120 to 150 peripheral blood samples (fewer than 45 ophthalmopathy, about 75 hyperthyroidism and around 17 progressor patients) is reported in the paper.

Amplification of TCR beta CDR3 regions was carried out from RNA transcripts. For the first round of RT-PCR on the TCR CDR3, the HTBI primer set was used together with the Qiagen OneStep RT-PCR kit. Libraries were constructed in a second round of multiplex PCR, after which size selection and purification were carried out. Libraries were sequenced paired-end with 100 bp reads on an Illumina HiSeq2000. The paper's processing steps were these. SOAPnuke was used to process the raw data, with reads discarded if the reads contained adapters or uncalled bases, had a mean Phred below 15, or lacked an exact constant-primer or identifier match. COPE v1.2.5 was used to merge the high-quality paired reads, and each unique nucleotide sequence was defined as a clonotype. MiTCR v1.1 was used to align clonotypes to the IMGT TRBV, TRBD and TRBJ reference segments. Only V-J combinations with frequency above 0.0001, covering about 99% of repertoires, were analysed. The TCS score was defined as F50 (clonal expansion) divided by E x V (chaos), with BLOSUM62-based TCRdist calculated between CDR3 peptides within each V-J. Welch's t-statistics and random forest reduced 500 to 550 V-J features to fewer than 15, which were used in a naive Bayes classifier (R e1071). Thyroid-blood repertoire similarity was quantified with the Morisita-Horn index. In TCRdb, the public reads were trimmed at Q25 with fastp and aligned with MiXCR, with productive beta chains retained. Under each unique CDR3 protein, matching rows form one entry showing the most common genes and DNA. These V and J calls originate from TCRdb's pipeline instead of the authors' own analysis. This sample has about 510,000 distinct CDR3 sequences in its table, and roughly 45% of those were observed once. Of the sample, 44% is held by the ten largest clones.

Findings and caveats that apply to the study as a whole: Sample size was not statistically predetermined, and investigators were not blinded to group allocation. In cross-validation, a model built on a 13 V-J signature told ophthalmopathy apart from stable hyperthyroidism with just under 90% sensitivity and roughly 81% specificity, and in testing the same model reached 80%/75%. Most expanded thyroid clonotypes (frequency above 0.001) were also detected in blood, suggesting blood repertoires may reflect thyroid immune responses. In validation, the model predicted progression to ophthalmopathy with 55% to 71% sensitivity and around 72% specificity, a median of 6.5 months before onset.

The study excluded patients with uncontrolled infections, other autoimmune diseases, pregnancy or lactation. Diagnoses were established on the basis of clinical symptoms, serum thyroxine and TRAb, thyroid ultrasound, and orbital computed tomography. Trizol reagent was used to extract total RNA, and RNA quality was then checked on an Agilent 2100 Bioanalyzer. In its sample, this clonotype was seen many times. The antigen it binds to is not known. No base quality values were provided; no much bigger clone lies one nucleotide off. CDR1 and CDR2 are drawn from the germline V gene: SGDLS, YYNGEE. The CDR3 sequence holds 14 residues, the cysteine and phenylalanine included. Only the CDR3 DNA is retained, 42 bases long and in frame from the first base. Clipping removes 0 bases from V and 6 bases from J, with 2 as the unmatched junction base count.

Sequenced: peripheral blood or thyroid tissue (not recorded which). The sequence came from an adult woman with Graves' disease, either hyperthyroidism or ophthalmopathy (not recorded which). The receptor chain draws on TRBV9 and TRBJ2-7, with TRBD2 matching 11 junction bases. In nucleotide form, the sequence is TGTGCCAGCAGCGTAGGACTAGCGGGAATCGAGCAGTACTTC. Its amino acids are CASSVGLAGIEQYF. The CDR3, completed at both ends by the reference TRBV9 and TRBJ2-7 genes, gives the full variable domain DSGVTQTPKHLITATGQRVTLRCSPRSGDLSVYWYQQSLDQGLQFLIQYYNGEERAKGNILERFSAQQFPDLHSELNLSSLELGDSALYFCASSVGLAGIEQYFGPGTRLTVT.